These 18 T cell receptor beta chains originate from one sample sequenced in a study of blood T cell repertoires in COVID-19. Profiled with immunoSEQ multiplex PCR; TCRdb holds only in-frame clones, not every one. The repertoire holds 150,000 to 180,000 clones, with 70% to 85% as singletons. The material sequenced was peripheral blood. The source of these receptors is a woman aged 55-70 years with acute or convalescent COVID-19.

This sequence joins TRBV6-5 and TRBJ1-1; perhaps TRBD1 as D (5 bases). Trimming pared 6 bases from V and 0 bases from J, leaving 8 bases between. This CDR3 contains 13 residues. The germline V gene encodes CDR1 MNHEY and CDR2 SVGAGI. This CDR3 reads CASRDNLNTEAFF. The CDR3 nucleotides are TGTGCCAGCAGGGACAATTTGAACACTGAAGCTTTCTTT.

This CDR3 is CASSISRRQKITEAFF. Written as DNA, the CDR3 is TGTGCCAGTAGTATTAGCCGCCGACAGAAGATAACTGAAGCTTTCTTT. V gene TRBV19 combines with J gene TRBJ1-1; possible D gene TRBD1, 5 bases. The CDR3 covers 16 residues. Trimming stripped 3 bases from V and 5 bases from J, with 19 bases between. Germline CDR1 and CDR2: LNHDA and SQIVND (reference sequence). The full variable domain, with the rest looked up from reference TRBV19 and TRBJ1-1, is DGGITQSPKYLFRKEGQNVTLSCEQNLNHDAMYWYRQDPGQGLRLIYYSQIVNDFQKGDIAEGYSVSREKKESFPLTVTSAQKNPTAFYLCASSISRRQKITEAFFGQGTRLTVV.

The rearrangement uses TRBV11-2 and TRBJ1-5; D may be TRBD1 (6 bases). Germline values: CDR1 SGHAT, CDR2 FQNNGV. V dropped 1 base and J dropped 1 base, with 11 bases sitting between them. CDR3 size: 16 residues. The CDR3 loop is CASSLGEGESNQPQHF. CDR3 in DNA: TGTGCCAGCAGCTTAGGAGAGGGGGAAAGCAATCAGCCCCAGCATTTT.

CDR3 sequence reads: CASSLRDRGADTQYF. In DNA form, the CDR3 reads TGTGCCAGCAGCCTCCGGGACAGGGGAGCAGATACGCAGTATTTT. The rearrangement uses TRBV5-4 and TRBJ2-3, with 10 bases lining up with TRBD1. Germline V gene lookup returns CDR1 SGHNT and CDR2 YYREEE (reference sequence). Germline trimming cut 4 bases from V and 4 bases from J; bases unmatched to any gene: 6. The CDR3 is made up of 15 amino acids.

This chain joins TRBV7-8 and TRBJ2-7, with D possibly being TRBD2 (7 bases). CDR3 length equals 14 residues. The germline V and J ends were trimmed by 6 bases and 4 bases, with 16 bases remaining between them. CDR1 and CDR2 from the germline V gene are SGHVS and FQNEAQ. The CDR3: CASSPSAGAYEQYF. CDR3 sequence (DNA): TGTGCCAGCAGTCCGAGCGCGGGGGCTTACGAGCAGTACTTC.

This clone was counted a single time. The chain is built from TRBV7-8 and TRBJ2-1; 10 bases are a match to TRBD2. CDR1 is SGHVS, CDR2 FQNEAQ, per germline. The CDR3 covers 16 residues. V shed 1 base, J shed 8 bases, and the junction held 8 bases outside the gene matches. The CDR3 DNA reads as TGTGCCAGCAGCTTAGGTCTAGTAGCGGGGGGCGATGAGCAGTTCTTC. Translating it yields CASSLGLVAGGDEQFF.

The chain links TRBV21-1 to TRBJ1-2. TRBV21-1 is marked as a pseudogene. The CDR3 extends over 16 amino acids. In DNA form, the CDR3 reads TGTGCCAGCAGATCCATCGTTCGGGAAGCGAACTATGGCTACACCTTC. Residues: CASRSIVREANYGYTF.

The rearrangement links TRBV29-1 to TRBJ1-2; the match to TRBD1 covers 8 bases. V trimming: 7 bases; J trimming: 7 bases; junction bases outside the gene matches: 8. In germline, CDR1 is SQVTM, CDR2 ANQGSEA. This CDR3 has 12 residues. The CDR3 sequence: CSARQGTAGYTF. In DNA form, the CDR3 reads TGCAGCGCCCGACAGGGGACAGCTGGCTACACCTTC.

The table lists this clone with a count of one. The rearrangement joins TRBV6-1 to TRBJ2-1; TRBD2 matches at 9 bases. J was trimmed by 8 bases and V by 0 bases; bases with no gene match: 5. Per germline, CDR1 MNHNS and CDR2 SASEGT. CDR3 length: 15 residues. CDR3 region: CASSEASGGRDEQFF. DNA for the CDR3: TGTGCCAGCAGTGAAGCTAGCGGGGGACGGGATGAGCAGTTCTTC.

The gene calls are TRBV14 and TRBJ2-7; weak D call: TRBD2 (5 bases). This CDR3 region has 15 residues. From germline, CDR1 is SGHDN and CDR2 FVKESK. The V and J ends lost 1 base and 1 base respectively, with 11 bases between them. The CDR3 coding sequence is TGTGCCAGCAGCCAAGGAGGGCTTATATCCTACGAGCAGTACTTC. Protein product: CASSQGGLISYEQYF.

This chain links TRBV4-2 with TRBJ2-1; 11 bases fit TRBD2. The CDR3 extends over 16 amino acids. Germline V CDR1 and CDR2: LGHNA, YNFKEQ. With V trimmed by 1 base and J by 8 bases, 7 bases remained unmatched. CDR3 loop: CASSQATSGGPYEQFF. The DNA for the CDR3 is TGTGCCAGCAGCCAAGCAACTAGCGGGGGCCCATATGAGCAGTTCTTC.

J is TRBJ1-2 and V is TRBV7-6; 10 bases fit TRBD1. The J segment lost 7 bases and the V segment lost 5 bases, leaving 10 bases of the junction unmatched. Germline V gives CDR1 SGHVS, CDR2 FNYEAQ. This CDR3 spans 15 amino acids. The CDR3 DNA is TGTGCCAGCAGCCCGAGCCGGGACAGGGGAGGTGGCTACACCTTC. Protein product: CASSPSRDRGGGYTF.

The chain joins TRBV9 to TRBJ2-5, with 10 bases identical to TRBD2. The J segment lost 4 bases and the V segment lost 0 bases, leaving 3 bases of the junction unmatched. The CDR3 extends over 15 amino acids. Per the germline V gene, CDR1 is SGDLS and CDR2 is YYNGEE. The CDR3 bases are TGTGCCAGCAGCGTAGGTCTAGCGGGGGTAGAGACCCAGTACTTC. Translation: CASSVGLAGVETQYF.

The chain links TRBV9 to TRBJ1-2; 8 bases align to TRBD1. Germline V lookup: CDR1 SGDLS, CDR2 YYNGEE. CDR3 length equals 15 residues. Trimming at V came to 3 bases and at J to 7 bases, leaving 11 bases not matched to a gene. The CDR3 DNA follows: TGTGCCAGCAGCGCGAGTCAGGGGGCGGTTGGTGGCTACACCTTC. This encodes CASSASQGAVGGYTF.

This clone was picked up a small number of times. V and J are TRBV28 and TRBJ1-2; D not certain. This CDR3 is built from 16 residues. Per the germline V gene, CDR1 is MDHEN and CDR2 is SYDVKM. V gave up 2 bases and J gave up 5 bases, with 18 bases separating them. In DNA form, the CDR3 reads TGTGCCAGCAGTTTAGGGCCGGGGTCTGTGACGTATGGCTACACCTTC. As protein: CASSLGPGSVTYGYTF.

The chain links TRBV6-6 to TRBJ1-5; 7 nucleotides align to TRBD1. The trim removed 6 bases at V and 3 bases at J, leaving 5 bases unmatched. The CDR3 loop spans 14 amino acids. Germline V lookup: CDR1 MNHNY, CDR2 SVGAGI (reference sequence). The CDR3: CASSGQEINQPQHF. CDR3 nucleotide sequence: TGTGCCAGCAGCGGACAGGAGATCAATCAGCCCCAGCATTTT.

The chain uses TRBV7-9 and TRBJ1-2; no definite D call. V dropped 0 bases and J dropped 3 bases, with 11 bases sitting between them. Germline-derived CDR1 and CDR2 are SEHNR and FQNEAQ (reference sequence). The CDR3 extends over 15 amino acids. The CDR3 loop reads CASSLAAGLDYGYTF. CDR3 DNA sequence: TGTGCCAGCAGCTTAGCGGCGGGCCTAGACTATGGCTACACCTTC.

The chain couples TRBV29-1 to TRBJ1-2; TRBD1 agrees at 7 bases. Germline CDR1 is SQVTM and CDR2 is ANQGSEA. V was pared by 6 bases and J by 8 bases, with 6 bases of the junction left unmatched. The CDR3 loop spans 11 amino acids. The CDR3 DNA reads as TGCAGCGTCCACAGGGGCGGAGGCTACACCTTC. Translated: CSVHRGGGYTF.